The entry below gives a single T cell receptor beta chain sequence along with its context. The antigen remains unidentified. The source of the sample is a study of T cells in pancreatic ductal adenocarcinoma. The data were produced by immunoSEQ multiplex PCR, yet TCRdb's version contains in-frame clones alone and is incomplete. The sample records around 15,000 clones, around 91% being singletons. Surgery without prior neoadjuvant therapy was the treatment of the selected pancreatic ductal adenocarcinoma patients. General observations from the study: Tumors hold more CD45RO+ effector T cells, which may bias toward lower diversity. Tumor and blood clonality did not differ significantly, about 0.1 versus 0.071. This surgical cohort overrepresents the minority presenting with early-stage disease. Compared with tumor, blood showed more total productive templates and about 8-fold more clonotypes.

V lost 1 base and J lost 4, with 8 bases in between. The CDR3 totals 14 residues. CDR1 and CDR2 from the germline V gene are MGHRA and YSYEKL. Sequenced material: PBMCs. This receptor was taken from a human donor with pancreatic ductal adenocarcinoma. The chain joins TRBV4-1 to TRBJ1-5; unclear D gene. Here the CDR3 reads CASSQVRQNQPQHF. CDR3 sequence (DNA): TGCGCCAGCAGCCAAGTCAGGCAAAATCAGCCCCAGCATTTT.